Below are 5 T cell receptor beta chains sequenced from a single sample in a study of T-cell reconstitution after alpha-beta-depleted transplantation in children (dated by TCRdb to the mid-2010s). The library was obtained by PCR. Instrument used: Illumina HiSeq 2500. TCR library preparation used molecular barcoding, with unique molecular identifiers applied to normalize quantification of the TCRbeta repertoire. TCRdb trimmed the raw reads at Q25, called clones with MiXCR and kept productive beta chains. Each entry merges the rows of one CDR3 protein and shows their most common DNA and genes. In all, the sample holds about 580,000 distinct CDR3 sequences, and 25% to 30% of those were seen once. Clones ranked in the top ten supply 35% to 40% of the sample. The sample's treatment or condition label, decoded: allogeneic hematopoietic cell transplantation with graft depleted of TCRalphabeta T cells and CD19 B cells.

The sequenced sample was PBMCs, obtained before TCRalphabeta/CD19-depleted stem cell transplant. The receptors stem from a boy under two years old with Wiskott-Aldrich syndrome, due to receive a stem cell transplant.

The chain joins TRBV21-1 to TRBJ2-1; the table assigns TRBD2, which was not confirmed against the DNA. TRBV21-1 has pseudogene status. This CDR3 region has 20 residues. The CDR3 protein is CASSKVRGPGLAKEYNEQFF. CDR3 DNA sequence: TGTGCCAGCAGCAAAGTCAGAGGACCGGGACTAGCGAAAGAATACAATGAGCAGTTCTTC.

V is TRBV15 and J is TRBJ2-5; 9 bases line up with TRBD2. Germline-derived CDR1 and CDR2 are LNHNV and YYDKDF (reference sequence). This CDR3 comprises 15 residues. V was clipped by 3 bases and J by 5 bases; unmatched bases: 7. The chain's CDR3 is CATSSIAGVGETQYF. CDR3 sequence (DNA): TGTGCCACCAGCAGTATAGCGGGAGTGGGGGAGACCCAGTACTTC.

This clonotype was detected only a few times. J is TRBJ1-2 and V is TRBV12-3 or TRBV12-4; 12 bases agree with TRBD1. The CDR3 has 14 residues. V was clipped by 3 bases and J by 8 bases; unmatched bases: 4. The CDR3 is CASSFTGTGGGYTF. The CDR3 bases are TGTGCCAGCAGTTTCACCGGGACAGGGGGCGGCTACACCTTC.

The chain has TRBV12-3 or TRBV12-4 and TRBJ1-2; D possibly corresponds to TRBD1 (6 bases). Trimming took 6 bases from V and 8 from J, leaving 16 bases between them. This CDR3 is 13 amino acids long. CDR3 in amino acids: CASSLRTDGGYTF. In DNA, the CDR3 is TGTGCCAGCAGCCTCAGGACAGACGGCGGCTACACCTTC.

This chain connects TRBV12-3 or TRBV12-4 to TRBJ1-2; D not resolved. V was trimmed by 5 bases and J by 2 bases, leaving 6 bases between them. This CDR3 is 12 amino acids long. CDR3 in DNA: TGTGCCAGCAGTAAAGAGAACTATGGCTACACCTTC. Translated: CASSKENYGYTF.